Following are 20 T cell receptor beta chains from one sample sequenced in a study of cytomegalovirus exposure and HLA in healthy donors. 13 Jbeta primers and 60 Vbeta primers were used for the PCR. Method: immunoSEQ multiplex PCR; TCRdb's copy keeps in-frame clones and lacks some. The sample shows about 150,000 clones, approximately 83% of them seen only once. The sequenced material came from PBMCs. Receptors were obtained from a man in his forties in good health and CMV-seronegative.

The J gene is TRBJ2-3, the V gene TRBV18, with D possibly matching TRBD2 (5 bases). From germline, CDR1 is KGHSH and CDR2 LQKENI. The CDR3 has 17 residues. The V end lost 5 bases, the J end lost 3 bases, and 21 bases lay between the germline ends. The CDR3: CASSSRTGLEETDTQYF. CDR3 bases: TGTGCCAGCTCAAGTAGAACCGGACTGGAGGAAACAGATACGCAGTATTTT.

The chain is built from TRBV6-5 and TRBJ1-2; 7 bases align to TRBD1. Germline V CDR1 and CDR2: MNHEY, SVGAGI. The length of the CDR3 is 12 residues. Germline trimming cut 7 bases from V and 7 bases from J; bases unmatched to any gene: 6. CDR3 residues: CASTLTGSGYTF. In nucleotides, the CDR3 is TGTGCCAGCACCTTGACAGGGAGTGGCTACACCTTC.

This clone appeared a few times. This rearrangement joins TRBV7-9 to TRBJ1-1, with D possibly matching TRBD1 (6 bases). The CDR3 extends over 13 amino acids. V lost 5 bases, J lost 6 bases, and 13 bases lay in between. Germline CDR1 reads SEHNR; CDR2 reads FQNEAQ (reference sequence). The CDR3 sequence: CASSPVGGPEAFF. The DNA of the CDR3 is TGTGCCAGCAGCCCAGTCGGGGGGCCTGAAGCTTTCTTT.

A single count supports this clone. The chain is built from TRBV13 and TRBJ2-5; D uncertain. The CDR3 covers 15 residues. Germline V lookup: CDR1 PRHDT, CDR2 FYEKMQ (reference sequence). The V end was cut by 7 bases, the J end by 5 bases, with 20 bases between. As DNA, the CDR3 is TGTGCCAGCACCAGTCAGCAGAGAGGATTGGAGACCCAGTACTTC. It encodes CASTSQQRGLETQYF.

The J gene is TRBJ1-1, the V gene TRBV27; maybe TRBD1 (6 bases). Germline V gene lookup returns CDR1 MNHEY and CDR2 SMNVEV (reference sequence). V was clipped by 4 bases and J by 3 bases, with 15 bases between them. The CDR3 contains 15 residues. The CDR3 sequence: CASSSSQGRDTEAFF. DNA of the CDR3: TGTGCCAGCAGTTCATCACAGGGTCGGGACACTGAAGCTTTCTTT.

This sequence joins TRBV5-1 and TRBJ2-3; 8 bases line up with TRBD2. Germline-derived CDR1 and CDR2 are SGHRS and YFSETQ. With 0 bases clipped from V and 8 bases from J, the junction kept 17 bases outside the gene matches. CDR3 length: 18 residues. CDR3 DNA sequence: TGCGCCAGCAGCTTGGGACGTATTCCGGGACTAGTTGAGGGTACGCAGTATTTT. It is translated as CASSLGRIPGLVEGTQYF.

J is TRBJ2-7 and V is TRBV27, with 8 bases matching TRBD2. This CDR3 comprises 12 residues. The V gene's germline CDR1 is MNHEY and CDR2 SMNVEV (reference sequence). Unmatched junction bases numbered 1, after V lost 9 bases and J lost 0 bases. CDR3 region: CASSGNSYEQYF. In DNA, the CDR3 is TGTGCCAGTAGCGGGAACTCCTACGAGCAGTACTTC.

The rearrangement joins TRBV6-5 to TRBJ1-1; unclear D gene. This CDR3 is built from 9 residues. Trimming removed 8 bases from V and 11 bases from J, with 9 bases in between. Germline V gene data show CDR1 as MNHEY and CDR2 as SVGAGI. The CDR3 here is CASPFAAFF. DNA of the CDR3: TGTGCCAGCCCCTTCGCGGCTTTCTTT.

In DNA form, the CDR3 reads TGTGCCAGCCGAACGAGGGATACGCAGTATTTT. As protein: CASRTRDTQYF. The chain combines TRBV18 with TRBJ2-3; no clear D. The CDR3 totals 11 residues. The germline V gene encodes CDR1 KGHSH and CDR2 LQKENI. Trimming cost V 8 bases and J 6 bases, with 9 bases left between them.

The CDR3 nucleotides are TGCAGCGTTGAAGAGTTGAGACAGGGGGCGTACTATGGCTACACCTTC. Its translation is CSVEELRQGAYYGYTF. J is TRBJ1-2 and V is TRBV29-1; 10 bases fit TRBD1. Germline CDR1 and CDR2: SQVTM and ANQGSEA. The V gene end was trimmed by 0 bases and the J gene end by 3 bases; junction bases not matched to a gene: 7. CDR3 length: 16 residues.

This clone was observed a single time. The chain is built from TRBV11-3 and TRBJ2-5, with 8 bases matching TRBD1. V lost 8 bases, J lost 4 bases, and 12 bases stayed unmatched. Germline V lookup: CDR1 SGHNT, CDR2 YENEEA. The CDR3 loop spans 15 amino acids. CDR3 in DNA: TGTGCCAGCCGATACCGAGACAGGGGCCCAGAGACCCAGTACTTC. As protein: CASRYRDRGPETQYF.

The rearrangement joins TRBV6-1 to TRBJ2-1, with TRBD1 matching 10 bases. CDR3 length: 14 amino acids. Germline assignment: CDR1 MNHNS and CDR2 SASEGT. The J segment lost 9 bases and the V segment lost 8 bases, leaving 10 bases of the junction unmatched. DNA for the CDR3: TGTGCCAGCGCCAGACAGGGGGCGGAGGGTGAGCAGTTCTTC. It codes for CASARQGAEGEQFF.

This sequence joins TRBV5-1 and TRBJ2-7, with a possible D match to TRBD1 (6 bases). Trimming removed 4 bases from V and 2 bases from J, with 10 bases in between. The germline gives CDR1 SGHRS, CDR2 YFSETQ. This CDR3 is built from 13 residues. CDR3 DNA: TGCGCCAGCAGCATGGACAGTCCCTACGAGCAGTACTTC. Translation: CASSMDSPYEQYF.

The table lists this clone with a count of one. The CDR3 nucleotides read TGTGCCAGCAGCGGGACAGGGGGTGCGGGGGGGCCCCAGCATTTT. It specifies CASSGTGGAGGPQHF. The V gene is TRBV7-2, the J gene TRBJ1-5, with 11 positions matching TRBD1. The CDR3 has 15 amino acids. V gave up 5 bases and J gave up 9 bases; unmatched junction bases: 9. Germline CDR1 is SGHTA and CDR2 is FQGNSA.

The rearrangement links TRBV4-1 to TRBJ1-1; D is uncertain. V shed 3 bases and J shed 1 base, with 15 bases lying between them. CDR1 and CDR2 (germline): MGHRA, YSYEKL. The CDR3 runs to 16 residues. This CDR3 is CASSHQRGGSNTEAFF. The CDR3 nucleotides read TGCGCCAGCAGCCACCAACGGGGAGGTTCGAACACTGAAGCTTTCTTT.

The sample holds one count of this clone. The genes are TRBV25-1 and TRBJ2-1; perhaps TRBD1 as D (5 bases). The germline V gene encodes CDR1 MGHDK and CDR2 SYGVNS. Trimming left V 3 bases short and J 3 bases short, with 9 bases between. The CDR3 totals 14 residues. The CDR3 here is CASSDWQGYNEQFF. The DNA for the CDR3 is TGTGCCAGCAGTGATTGGCAGGGCTACAATGAGCAGTTCTTC.

This chain uses TRBV7-6 with TRBJ1-4, with D unclear. The CDR3 loop spans 14 amino acids. Germline V gene lookup returns CDR1 SGHVS and CDR2 FNYEAQ. V was shortened by 10 bases and J by 0 bases, with 12 bases between the two germline ends. As DNA, the CDR3 is TGTGCCACCTCCTTGGGCCCAACTAATGAAAAACTGTTTTTT. This encodes CATSLGPTNEKLFF. Full variable domain (rest looked up from reference TRBV7-6 and TRBJ1-4): GAGVSQSPRYKVTKRGQDVALRCDPISGHVSLYWYRQALGQGPEFLTYFNYEAQQDKSGLPNDRFSAERPEGSISTLTIQRTEQRDSAMYRCATSLGPTNEKLFFGSGTQLSVL.

This chain connects TRBV9 to TRBJ2-2, with a tentative D call TRBD2 (6 bases). V lost 3 bases, J lost 5 bases, and 11 bases lay in between. This CDR3 comprises 14 residues. Looked up from germline, CDR1 is SGDLS and CDR2 is YYNGEE. Here the CDR3 reads CASSDTLATGELFF. Written as DNA, the CDR3 is TGTGCCAGCAGCGATACACTAGCTACCGGGGAGCTGTTTTTT. The complete variable domain, with remaining parts taken from reference TRBV9 and TRBJ2-2, reads DSGVTQTPKHLITATGQRVTLRCSPRSGDLSVYWYQQSLDQGLQFLIQYYNGEERAKGNILERFSAQQFPDLHSELNLSSLELGDSALYFCASSDTLATGELFFGEGSRLTVL.

This clone was detected once. This chain connects TRBV19 to TRBJ1-5; no clear D gene. CDR1 and CDR2 (germline): LNHDA, SQIVND (reference sequence). The CDR3 sequence is 14 residues long. Trimming stripped 0 bases from V and 0 bases from J, with 3 bases between. CDR3 protein: CASSIDLSNQPQHF. The CDR3 nucleotides read TGTGCCAGTAGTATAGATCTTAGCAATCAGCCCCAGCATTTT.

The rearrangement joins TRBV29-1 to TRBJ2-5, with TRBD2 matching 12 bases. CDR3 size: 18 residues. With 2 bases clipped from V and 2 bases from J, the junction kept 12 bases outside the gene matches. Germline values: CDR1 SQVTM, CDR2 ANQGSEA. CDR3 protein: CSVEIETSGGRWQETQYF. CDR3 DNA: TGCAGCGTTGAAATAGAAACTAGCGGGGGGCGATGGCAAGAGACCCAGTACTTC.